The 11 T cell receptor beta chains given below trace back to one sample, sequenced in a study of blood T cell repertoires in COVID-19. Assay: immunoSEQ multiplex PCR; the TCRdb copy retains only in-frame clones and omits some. The sample gives fewer than 500,000 clones, about 89% of which show up once; more than 4% is in the top ten. The sample was peripheral blood. The receptor set was obtained from a woman in her twenties or thirties with acute or convalescent COVID-19.

The chain employs TRBV11-2 and TRBJ2-5; D is uncertain. With 6 bases removed from V and 1 base from J, the gap between germline ends came to 6 bases. Germline V gene sequence: CDR1 SGHAT, CDR2 FQNNGV. The CDR3 runs 12 residues. The CDR3 nucleotides read TGTGCCAGCAGTCTAGGCCAAGAGACCCAGTACTTC. Amino acids: CASSLGQETQYF. The full variable domain, with the rest looked up from reference TRBV11-2 and TRBJ2-5, is EAGVAQSPRYKIIEKRQSVAFWCNPISGHATLYWYQQILGQGPKLLIQFQNNGVVDDSQLPKDRFSAERLKGVDSTLKIQPAKLEDSAVYLCASSLGQETQYFGPGTRLLVL.

This chain links TRBV25-1 with TRBJ2-1; D remains unclear. V dropped 3 bases and J dropped 9 bases, with 12 bases sitting between them. Germline CDR1 and CDR2: MGHDK and SYGVNS. The CDR3 consists of 13 residues. The CDR3 spells CASSDPSSIEQFF. The CDR3 DNA reads as TGTGCCAGCAGTGATCCGAGTAGCATTGAGCAGTTCTTC.

This chain joins TRBV28 and TRBJ1-2; D possibly corresponds to TRBD1 (5 bases). The V and J ends lost 11 bases and 4 bases respectively, with 14 bases between them. The germline gives CDR1 MDHEN, CDR2 SYDVKM. CDR3 length: 12 amino acids. CDR3 coding DNA: TGTGCCGGGGGGGAGGGCTCCTATGGCTACACCTTC. The encoded protein is CAGGEGSYGYTF.

This chain connects TRBV27 to TRBJ1-5, with TRBD1 identical over 7 bases. V trimming: 5 bases; J trimming: 6 bases; junction bases outside the gene matches: 7. The CDR3 covers 14 residues. The germline V gene has CDR1 MNHEY and CDR2 SMNVEV (reference sequence). The CDR3: CASSEQGSGQPQHF. CDR3 nucleotides: TGTGCCAGCAGTGAACAGGGGTCCGGTCAGCCCCAGCATTTT.

V is TRBV5-1 and J is TRBJ2-2; TRBD2 matches at 11 bases. The CDR3 consists of 15 residues. V shed 4 bases, J shed 4 bases, and the junction held 3 bases outside the gene matches. Germline loops: CDR1 SGHRS, CDR2 YFSETQ. In DNA form, the CDR3 reads TGCGCCAGCAGCCCCGGGACTAGCGGCACCGGGGAGCTGTTTTTT. This sequence encodes CASSPGTSGTGELFF.

This sequence joins TRBV5-4 and TRBJ1-4; TRBD1 is a possible D gene (5 bases). CDR3 length: 15 residues. Germline V gene lookup returns CDR1 SGHNT and CDR2 YYREEE (reference sequence). Trimming shortened V by 4 bases and J by 6 bases, and 16 bases separated the two germline ends. The CDR3 sequence: CASSPTGGSHEKLFF. The CDR3, as DNA: TGTGCCAGCAGCCCGACGGGGGGGAGTCATGAAAAACTGTTTTTT. The whole variable domain, filled in from reference TRBV5-4 and TRBJ1-4, reads ETGVTQSPTHLIKTRGQQVTLRCSSQSGHNTVSWYQQALGQGPQFIFQYYREEENGRGNFPPRFSGLQFPNYSSELNVNALELDDSALYLCASSPTGGSHEKLFFGSGTQLSVL.

The gene calls are TRBV5-5 and TRBJ1-1; 7 bases are shared with TRBD1. Trimming at V came to 3 bases and at J to 3 bases, leaving 11 bases not matched to a gene. The CDR3 contains 16 residues. Germline assignment: CDR1 SGHKS and CDR2 YYEKEE (reference sequence). The CDR3 loop reads CASSSPTGRGDTEAFF. DNA of the CDR3: TGTGCCAGCAGCTCTCCGACAGGGCGGGGGGACACTGAAGCTTTCTTT.

As regards this clone: Within the sample, other DNA sequences also encode this same CDR3. The chain joins TRBV27 to TRBJ1-1; maybe TRBD1 (5 bases). Trimming took 2 bases from V and 1 from J, leaving 5 bases between them. The CDR3 extends over 13 amino acids. CDR1 and CDR2 from the germline V gene are MNHEY and SMNVEV (reference sequence). CDR3 bases: TGTGCCAGCAGTTTAAGGGGGAACACTGAAGCTTTCTTT. It yields the protein CASSLRGNTEAFF.

The chain has TRBV5-6 and TRBJ1-2; weak D call: TRBD1 (5 bases). From germline, CDR1 is SGHDT and CDR2 YYEEEE. Between the trimmed V and J ends, which lost 1 base and 7 bases, there was a span of 17 bases. CDR3 length: 15 amino acids. The CDR3 loop reads CASSLREIRVVGYTF. CDR3 nucleotides: TGTGCCAGCAGCTTGCGGGAGATCAGGGTAGTTGGCTACACCTTC.

This chain uses TRBV15 with TRBJ2-3, with 7 bases lining up with TRBD1. The CDR3 contains 15 residues. Trimming at V came to 3 bases and at J to 0 bases, leaving 3 bases not matched to a gene. Germline lookup yields CDR1 LNHNV and CDR2 YYDKDF (reference sequence). This chain's CDR3 is CATSRGQSSTDTQYF. DNA for the CDR3: TGTGCCACCAGCAGGGGACAGTCTAGCACAGATACGCAGTATTTT.

The V gene is TRBV30, the J gene TRBJ1-2; weak D call: TRBD1 (5 bases). Germline loops: CDR1 GTSNPN, CDR2 SVGIG (reference sequence). The CDR3 sequence is 19 residues long. The germline V and J ends were trimmed by 0 bases and 0 bases, with 23 bases remaining between them. The CDR3 here is CAWSVTPLGTGEANYGYTF. The CDR3 DNA is TGTGCCTGGAGTGTAACCCCCCTAGGCACAGGCGAAGCTAACTATGGCTACACCTTC.